The clone carrying this TCR beta chain showed up just a few times. The target antigen is unknown. V lost 3 bases and J lost 3; bases outside the gene matches: 7. Germline V gives CDR1 SEHNR, CDR2 FQNEAQ (reference sequence). The CDR3 totals 15 residues. These data originate in a study of Graves' ophthalmopathy and Graves' hyperthyroidism. Study context: The study drew peripheral blood at initial diagnosis, before any treatment. Study-wide points: Ophthalmopathy versus stable hyperthyroidism: 13-signature model gave around 85% sensitivity, 75% to 82% specificity.

Researchers took RNA transcripts and amplified TCR beta CDR3 regions from them. HTBI primers were used in a first-round RT-PCR, which preceded a second-round multiplex PCR. MiXCR, run by TCRdb on the multiplex PCR reads, gives a single entry per CDR3 protein. This sample has about 390,000 distinct CDR3 sequences, with 15% found just once. The receptor comes from a woman between 18 and 29 years old with stable Graves' hyperthyroidism. Material for sequencing was peripheral blood. This chain links TRBV7-9 with TRBJ1-1, with 7 bases matching TRBD1. This CDR3 reads CASSLDLGTDTEAFF. The CDR3 nucleotides read TGTGCCAGCAGCTTGGACTTAGGGACAGACACTGAAGCTTTCTTT.